These 30 T cell receptor beta chains were sequenced from one sample in a study of blood T cell repertoires in COVID-19. The table came from immunoSEQ multiplex PCR; TCRdb's copy has only in-frame clones and leaves some out. The sample has 43,000 or so clones; about 83% are singletons. Sequencing was performed on peripheral blood. These receptors originate from an elderly woman with acute or convalescent COVID-19.

This chain uses TRBV19 with TRBJ2-1, with a tentative D call TRBD2 (5 bases). CDR1 is LNHDA and CDR2 is SQIVND in the germline V gene (reference sequence). V was shortened by 1 base and J by 8 bases, with 15 bases between the two germline ends. The CDR3 has 15 residues. DNA for the CDR3: TGTGCCAGTAGTATAGCACTAGTAATCCGTGATGAGCAGTTCTTC. Translation: CASSIALVIRDEQFF. The entire variable domain, with the rest obtained from reference TRBV19 and TRBJ2-1, is as follows: DGGITQSPKYLFRKEGQNVTLSCEQNLNHDAMYWYRQDPGQGLRLIYYSQIVNDFQKGDIAEGYSVSREKKESFPLTVTSAQKNPTAFYLCASSIALVIRDEQFFGPGTRLTVL.

The chain has TRBV7-9 and TRBJ1-3; a weak D match, TRBD1 (5 bases). Between the trimmed V and J ends, which lost 0 bases and 1 base, there was a span of 10 bases. Germline values: CDR1 SEHNR, CDR2 FQNEAQ (reference sequence). CDR3 size: 16 residues. The CDR3 region is CASSLALRESGNTIYF. The DNA of the CDR3 is TGTGCCAGCAGCTTAGCGCTCAGGGAATCTGGAAACACCATATATTTT.

J is TRBJ1-1 and V is TRBV3-1 (or the pseudogene TRBV3-2); unclear D gene. The CDR3 totals 12 residues. Looked up from germline, CDR1 is LGHDT and CDR2 is YNNKEL (reference sequence). V was pared by 4 bases and J by 0 bases, with 3 bases between. In DNA, the CDR3 is TGTGCCAGCAGCCGGCTGAACACTGAAGCTTTCTTT. Protein sequence: CASSRLNTEAFF.

The V gene is TRBV7-8, the J gene TRBJ2-5; possible D gene TRBD1, 6 bases. The CDR3 is 13 residues long. Trimming took off 2 bases at V and 4 bases at J, with 8 bases between the two ends. The germline V gene encodes CDR1 SGHVS and CDR2 FQNEAQ. In DNA form, the CDR3 reads TGTGCCAGCAGCTTAAACAGGGTAGAGACCCAGTACTTC. Amino acid sequence: CASSLNRVETQYF.

This chain joins TRBV2 and TRBJ1-3; D remains unclear. V lost 5 bases, J lost 4 bases, and 18 bases lay in between. CDR1 is SNHLY and CDR2 is FYNNEI in the germline V gene. The CDR3 has 16 residues. CDR3 sequence reads: CASSSFDQSPGNTIYF. Written as DNA, the CDR3 is TGTGCCAGCAGTTCCTTCGATCAGTCGCCGGGAAACACCATATATTTT. The full variable domain, completed using reference TRBV2 and TRBJ1-3, is EPEVTQTPSHQVTQMGQEVILRCVPISNHLYFYWYRQILGQKVEFLVSFYNNEISEKSEIFDDQFSVERPDGSNFTLKIRSTKLEDSAMYFCASSSFDQSPGNTIYFGEGSWLTVV.

The J gene is TRBJ1-2, the V gene TRBV2, with TRBD1 as a possible D gene (6 bases). V shed 11 bases and J shed 4 bases, with 11 bases lying between them. Germline-derived CDR1 and CDR2 are SNHLY and FYNNEI. This CDR3 comprises 11 residues. The CDR3, as DNA: TGTGCCTCGGGAGGGGGCTATGGCTACACCTTC. Protein product: CASGGGYGYTF.

This chain connects TRBV24-1 to TRBJ2-2; D call uncertain. The germline V gene has CDR1 KGHDR and CDR2 SFDVKD. V was cut by 3 bases and J by 5 bases, with 6 bases left in between. The CDR3 loop spans 13 amino acids. The CDR3 reads CATSDVLTGELFF. The CDR3 DNA sequence: TGTGCCACCAGTGATGTACTTACCGGGGAGCTGTTTTTT.

The genes are TRBV12-3 or TRBV12-4 and TRBJ1-2; possibly TRBD1 for D (5 bases). There are 13 residues in the CDR3. With 4 bases removed from V and 8 bases from J, the gap between germline ends came to 14 bases. As DNA, the CDR3 is TGTGCCAGCAGTTCCTATGGGGCGAAAGGCTACACCTTC. It encodes CASSSYGAKGYTF.

The CDR3 spells CASSFTTSGGAGRETQYF. DNA for the CDR3: TGTGCCAGCAGCTTTACGACTAGCGGGGGGGCCGGCCGAGAGACCCAGTACTTC. This chain joins TRBV11-2 and TRBJ2-5, with 14 positions matching TRBD2. The CDR3 sequence is 18 residues long. After removal of 3 bases from V and 4 bases from J, the junction contained 10 bases not matched to a gene. The germline CDR1 and CDR2 sequences are SGHAT and FQNNGV. Using reference TRBV11-2 and TRBJ2-5 for the parts outside the CDR3, the full variable domain is EAGVAQSPRYKIIEKRQSVAFWCNPISGHATLYWYQQILGQGPKLLIQFQNNGVVDDSQLPKDRFSAERLKGVDSTLKIQPAKLEDSAVYLCASSFTTSGGAGRETQYFGPGTRLLVL.

The chain combines TRBV4-1 with TRBJ1-2; perhaps TRBD1 as D (6 bases). V was shortened by 0 bases and J by 3 bases, with 14 bases between the two germline ends. Germline loops: CDR1 MGHRA, CDR2 YSYEKL. The CDR3 loop spans 16 amino acids. Here the CDR3 DNA reads TGCGCCAGCAGCCAAGATCTGGACGGGGGGCACTATGGCTACACCTTC. Its translation is CASSQDLDGGHYGYTF.

The rearrangement links TRBV7-8 to TRBJ1-4; D remains ambiguous. CDR3 length: 18 amino acids. The germline V and J ends were trimmed by 3 bases and 1 base, with 18 bases remaining between them. CDR1 and CDR2 from the germline V gene are SGHVS and FQNEAQ. CDR3 in amino acids: CASSFKWAGRGTNEKLFF. CDR3 bases: TGTGCCAGCAGCTTCAAGTGGGCAGGACGGGGAACTAATGAAAAACTGTTTTTT.

The chain links TRBV3-1 (or the pseudogene TRBV3-2) to TRBJ2-2; TRBD1 aligns across 10 bases. The CDR3 consists of 15 residues. With V trimmed by 4 bases and J by 4 bases, 3 bases remained unmatched. Germline V gene lookup returns CDR1 LGHDT and CDR2 YNNKEL (reference sequence). CDR3 nucleotide sequence: TGTGCCAGCAGCCCCCGACAGGGGGCCACCGGGGAGCTGTTTTTT. This sequence encodes CASSPRQGATGELFF.

The V gene is TRBV9, the J gene TRBJ1-1; 10 nucleotides agree with TRBD1. V was clipped by 4 bases and J by 5 bases; unmatched bases: 2. The germline CDR1 and CDR2 sequences are SGDLS and YYNGEE. This CDR3 comprises 13 residues. CDR3 nucleotide sequence: TGTGCCAGCAGCTCGGACAGGGGGACTGAAGCTTTCTTT. Its protein product is CASSSDRGTEAFF.

The chain combines TRBV6-6 with TRBJ1-5; 7 positions match TRBD1. This CDR3 is 15 amino acids long. CDR1 is MNHNY, CDR2 SVGAGI, per germline (reference sequence). J gave up 2 bases and V 7 bases, and 8 bases lay outside the gene matches. The chain's CDR3 is CASNIQGTGNQPQHF. The CDR3 nucleotides read TGTGCCAGCAATATACAGGGGACTGGCAATCAGCCCCAGCATTTT.

This clone is labeled medium-sized (0.01 to 0.1%). The V and J genes are TRBV2 and TRBJ1-2, with 7 bases matching TRBD1. The CDR3 runs to 16 residues. Germline CDR1 is SNHLY and CDR2 is FYNNEI. Trimming took 6 bases from V and 4 from J; bases not matched to a gene: 14. The CDR3 nucleotides read TGTGCCAGCAGCGGAAATGATGACAGGGTGGGCTATGGCTACACCTTC. Translated, it gives CASSGNDDRVGYGYTF.

This chain joins TRBV6-1 and TRBJ2-7, with 8 bases matching TRBD1. This CDR3 has 15 residues. CDR1 is MNHNS, CDR2 SASEGT, per germline. V lost 3 bases to trimming and J lost 4 bases; unmatched junction nucleotides: 8. This CDR3 is CASSERTGWFYEQYF. The DNA for the CDR3 is TGTGCCAGCAGTGAGCGGACAGGGTGGTTTTACGAGCAGTACTTC.

This chain uses TRBV19 with TRBJ1-5, with a possible D match to TRBD1 (5 bases). This CDR3 is built from 15 residues. Trimming left V 8 bases short and J 7 bases short, with 21 bases between. Germline V gene sequence: CDR1 LNHDA, CDR2 SQIVND (reference sequence). CDR3 residues: CASSLLGGGRQPQHF. CDR3 sequence (DNA): TGTGCCAGTTCTTTACTGGGGGGAGGACGGCAGCCCCAGCATTTT.

This clone was seen only once. J is TRBJ1-4 and V is TRBV2, with 8 bases matching TRBD1. V trimming: 4 bases; J trimming: 6 bases; junction bases outside the gene matches: 7. This CDR3 contains 15 residues. The germline V gene encodes CDR1 SNHLY and CDR2 FYNNEI. The CDR3 is CASSVPGQVYEKLFF. DNA of the CDR3: TGTGCCAGCAGTGTACCGGGACAGGTTTATGAAAAACTGTTTTTT.

The CDR3 region is CASSLVRLAAGEQFF. CDR3 bases: TGTGCCAGCAGCTTAGTCCGTCTCGCGGCGGGTGAGCAGTTCTTC. This rearrangement joins TRBV7-9 to TRBJ2-1; the D gene is possibly TRBD2 (5 bases). Germline CDR1 SEHNR, CDR2 FQNEAQ (reference sequence). The length of the CDR3 is 15 residues. Trimming cost V 1 base and J 9 bases, with 16 bases left between them.

V is TRBV7-9 and J is TRBJ2-7, with 7 bases aligning to TRBD1. The CDR3 runs to 17 residues. J gave up 1 base and V 2 bases, and 11 bases lay outside the gene matches. From germline, CDR1 is SEHNR and CDR2 FQNEAQ (reference sequence). DNA of the CDR3: TGTGCCAGCAGCTTACCCCCTTATCCAGGGGGATCCTACGAGCAGTACTTC. This encodes CASSLPPYPGGSYEQYF.

This clone was found a few times. The chain is built from TRBV28 and TRBJ2-2, with D maybe TRBD2 (5 bases). Germline CDR1 is MDHEN and CDR2 is SYDVKM. This CDR3 contains 18 residues. The V and J ends lost 7 bases and 6 bases respectively, with 27 bases between them. The chain's CDR3 is CASTAPWRRRIDAGELFF. In nucleotides, the CDR3 is TGTGCCAGCACCGCACCGTGGAGGCGCCGCATAGACGCCGGGGAGCTGTTTTTT. Based on the CDR3 plus reference TRBV28 and TRBJ2-2, the full variable domain is DVKVTQSSRYLVKRTGEKVFLECVQDMDHENMFWYRQDPGLGLRLIYFSYDVKMKEKGDIPEGYSVSREKKERFSLILESASTNQTSMYLCASTAPWRRRIDAGELFFGEGSRLTVL.

This chain connects TRBV14 to TRBJ1-1; D possibly corresponds to TRBD1 (6 bases). The CDR3 has 14 residues. From germline, CDR1 is SGHDN and CDR2 FVKESK. V lost 4 bases and J 1 base, leaving 10 bases between the germline ends. The CDR3 region has the DNA TGTGCCAGCAGCCGAGTGACAGGGAACACTGAAGCTTTCTTT. As protein: CASSRVTGNTEAFF.

The J gene is TRBJ2-2, the V gene TRBV11-3, with unresolved D. V lost 1 base to trimming and J lost 7 bases, with 13 bases between them. This CDR3 has 15 residues. The germline CDR1 and CDR2 sequences are SGHNT and YENEEA. The CDR3 coding sequence is TGTGCCAGCAGCTTAGCATACAGAGAAAACGGGGAGCTGTTTTTT. It translates to CASSLAYRENGELFF.

This chain links TRBV3-1 (or the pseudogene TRBV3-2) with TRBJ1-1; TRBD1 might be the D (5 bases). Germline CDR1 and CDR2: LGHDT and YNNKEL (reference sequence). Trimming stripped 0 bases from V and 8 bases from J, with 7 bases between. The CDR3 spans 12 residues. The CDR3 DNA reads TGTGCCAGCAGCCAAGACAGGGAAGAAGCTTTCTTT. The encoded protein is CASSQDREEAFF.

The V and J genes are TRBV7-9 and TRBJ2-7; TRBD2 matches at 10 bases. The germline CDR1 and CDR2 sequences are SEHNR and FQNEAQ (reference sequence). Trimming at V came to 6 bases and at J to 3 bases, leaving 5 bases not matched to a gene. The CDR3 has 14 amino acids. The CDR3 DNA reads as TGTGCCAGCAGTCTAGCGGGAGTCCACTACGAGCAGTACTTC. Translating gives CASSLAGVHYEQYF.

Only one count was recorded for this clone. The chain joins TRBV11-2 to TRBJ1-1; D perhaps matches TRBD1 (5 bases). The CDR3 sequence is 16 residues long. The germline V gene encodes CDR1 SGHAT and CDR2 FQNNGV. V shed 0 bases and J shed 4 bases, with 15 bases lying between them. Written as DNA, the CDR3 is TGTGCCAGCAGCTTAGATGGGGGGGATGGACTCACTGAAGCTTTCTTT. Encoded protein: CASSLDGGDGLTEAFF. The variable domain in full, with the rest retrieved from reference TRBV11-2 and TRBJ1-1, is EAGVAQSPRYKIIEKRQSVAFWCNPISGHATLYWYQQILGQGPKLLIQFQNNGVVDDSQLPKDRFSAERLKGVDSTLKIQPAKLEDSAVYLCASSLDGGDGLTEAFFGQGTRLTVV.

This clone was seen a handful of times. The chain is built from TRBV5-1 and TRBJ2-1, with 7 bases lining up with TRBD1. The V segment lost 4 bases and the J segment 2 bases; nucleotides outside the gene matches: 3. Germline V lookup: CDR1 SGHRS, CDR2 YFSETQ. This CDR3 is 14 amino acids long. DNA for the CDR3: TGCGCCAGCAGCGAAGGGACAGCCTACAATGAGCAGTTCTTC. Its protein is CASSEGTAYNEQFF.

The chain carries TRBV3-1 (or the pseudogene TRBV3-2) and TRBJ2-5; D is uncertain. V was cut by 3 bases and J by 1 base, with 3 bases left in between. CDR3 length equals 12 residues. CDR1 is LGHDT and CDR2 is YNNKEL in the germline V gene (reference sequence). CDR3 protein: CASSHLQETQYF. The CDR3 DNA sequence: TGTGCCAGCAGCCATCTCCAAGAGACCCAGTACTTC.

The V call is TRBV19, the J call TRBJ1-4; the match to TRBD1 covers 8 bases. CDR3 length: 14 amino acids. V gave up 7 bases and J gave up 6 bases; unmatched junction bases: 7. CDR1 and CDR2 from the germline V gene are LNHDA and SQIVND (reference sequence). CDR3: CASTTQGADEKLFF. The CDR3 DNA is TGTGCCAGTACCACTCAGGGGGCTGATGAAAAACTGTTTTTT.

The chain joins TRBV7-6 to TRBJ2-7; 8 bases map to TRBD1. The CDR3 consists of 15 residues. Germline assignment: CDR1 SGHVS and CDR2 FNYEAQ. V lost 4 bases and J lost 1; bases outside the gene matches: 6. Written as DNA, the CDR3 is TGTGCCAGCAGCTCCTTACAGGGGGTGTCCTACGAGCAGTACTTC. This sequence encodes CASSSLQGVSYEQYF.